This TCR beta chain was captured in a study of control samples from healthy donors and cancer patients. Clones were read by immunoSEQ multiplex PCR, and TCRdb kept only the in-frame ones, dropping some. The sample includes approximately 120,000 clones, roughly 91% of them seen just once. V lost 1 base to trimming and J lost 10 bases, with 13 bases between them. CDR1 SGHTA and CDR2 FQGNSA come from the germline V gene. The CDR3 spans 13 residues. The sequence was collected from a woman in her forties or fifties in good health. The gene calls are TRBV7-2 and TRBJ1-1, with a tentative D call TRBD1 (5 bases). The sequenced sample consisted of blood. This CDR3 reads CASSLDPQDPAFF. CDR3 sequence (DNA): TGTGCCAGCAGCTTAGACCCACAGGATCCAGCTTTCTTT. The full variable domain, its missing parts supplied by reference TRBV7-2 and TRBJ1-1, is GAGVSQSPSNKVTEKGKDVELRCDPISGHTALYWYRQSLGQGLEFLIYFQGNSAPDKSGLPSDRFSAERTGGSVSTLTIQRTQQEDSAVYLCASSLDPQDPAFFGQGTRLTVV.